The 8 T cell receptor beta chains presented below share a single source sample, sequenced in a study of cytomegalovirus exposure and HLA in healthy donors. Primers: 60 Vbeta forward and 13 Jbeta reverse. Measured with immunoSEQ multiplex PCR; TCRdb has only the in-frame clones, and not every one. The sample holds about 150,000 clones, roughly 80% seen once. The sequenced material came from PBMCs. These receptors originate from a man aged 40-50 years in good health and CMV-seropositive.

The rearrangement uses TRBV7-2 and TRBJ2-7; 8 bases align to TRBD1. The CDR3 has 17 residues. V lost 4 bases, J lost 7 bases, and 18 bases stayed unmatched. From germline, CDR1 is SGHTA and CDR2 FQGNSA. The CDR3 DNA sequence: TGTGCCAGCAGCTACTCGGACAGGGCCCTCCTCGGACGTGAGCAGTACTTC. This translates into CASSYSDRALLGREQYF. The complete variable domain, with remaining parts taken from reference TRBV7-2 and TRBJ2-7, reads GAGVSQSPSNKVTEKGKDVELRCDPISGHTALYWYRQSLGQGLEFLIYFQGNSAPDKSGLPSDRFSAERTGGSVSTLTIQRTQQEDSAVYLCASSYSDRALLGREQYFGPGTRLTVT.

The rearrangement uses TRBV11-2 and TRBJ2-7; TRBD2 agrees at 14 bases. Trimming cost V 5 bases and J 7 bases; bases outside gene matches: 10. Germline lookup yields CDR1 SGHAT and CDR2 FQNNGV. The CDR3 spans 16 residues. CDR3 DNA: TGTGCCAGCAGCCCCCAGGGACTAGCGGGAGTAGGAGAGCAGTACTTC. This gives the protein CASSPQGLAGVGEQYF.

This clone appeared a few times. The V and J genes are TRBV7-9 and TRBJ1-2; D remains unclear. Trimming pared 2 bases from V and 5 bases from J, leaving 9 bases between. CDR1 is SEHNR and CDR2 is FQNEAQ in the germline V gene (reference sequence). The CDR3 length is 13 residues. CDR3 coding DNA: TGTGCCAGCAGCTTAAGTCCCAGTTATGGCTACACCTTC. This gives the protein CASSLSPSYGYTF.

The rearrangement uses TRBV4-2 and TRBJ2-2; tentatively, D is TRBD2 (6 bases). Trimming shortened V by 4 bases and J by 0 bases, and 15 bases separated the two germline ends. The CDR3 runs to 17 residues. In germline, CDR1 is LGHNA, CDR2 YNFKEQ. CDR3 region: CASSLGMAGSNTGELFF. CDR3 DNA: TGTGCCAGCAGCCTGGGAATGGCGGGATCGAACACCGGGGAGCTGTTTTTT.

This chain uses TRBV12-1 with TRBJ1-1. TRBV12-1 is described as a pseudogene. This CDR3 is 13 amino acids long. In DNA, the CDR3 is TGTGCCGGGCCGGGGTACGGGTACACTGAAGCTTTCTTT. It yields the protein CAGPGYGYTEAFF.

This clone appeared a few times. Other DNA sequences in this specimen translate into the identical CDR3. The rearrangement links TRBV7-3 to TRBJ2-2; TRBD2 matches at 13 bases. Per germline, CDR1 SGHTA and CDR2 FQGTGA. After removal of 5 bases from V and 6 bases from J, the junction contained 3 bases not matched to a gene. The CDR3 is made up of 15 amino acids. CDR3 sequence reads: CASSPGLAGAGELFF. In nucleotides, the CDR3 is TGTGCCAGCAGCCCCGGACTAGCGGGAGCCGGGGAGCTGTTTTTT. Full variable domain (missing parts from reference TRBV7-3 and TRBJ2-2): GAGVSQTPSNKVTEKGKYVELRCDPISGHTALYWYRQSLGQGPEFLIYFQGTGAADDSGLPNDRFFAVRPEGSVSTLKIQRTERGDSAVYLCASSPGLAGAGELFFGEGSRLTVL.

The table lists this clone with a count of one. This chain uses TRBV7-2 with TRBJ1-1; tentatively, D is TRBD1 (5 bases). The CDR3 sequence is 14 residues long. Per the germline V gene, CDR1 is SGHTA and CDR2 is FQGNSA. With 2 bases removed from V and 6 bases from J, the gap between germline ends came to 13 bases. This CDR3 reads CASSLNSGGPEAFF. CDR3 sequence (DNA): TGTGCCAGCAGCTTAAATAGCGGGGGACCTGAAGCTTTCTTT.

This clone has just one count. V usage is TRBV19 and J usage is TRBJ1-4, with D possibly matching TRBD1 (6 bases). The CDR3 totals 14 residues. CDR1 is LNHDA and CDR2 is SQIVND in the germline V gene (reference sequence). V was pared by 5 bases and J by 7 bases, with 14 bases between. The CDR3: CASSPGTLGEKLFF. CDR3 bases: TGTGCCAGTAGTCCTGGGACACTAGGTGAAAAACTGTTTTTT.